This T cell receptor beta chain was identified during a study of blood T cell repertoires in COVID-19. Study-wide context: Nucleic acid was either cDNA or gDNA, and it came from T cells, B-cell-depleted T cells, or PBMCs.

Germline CDR1 is LNHDA and CDR2 is SQIVND (reference sequence). The CDR3 is 16 residues long. V lost 0 bases, J lost 0 bases, and 8 bases lay in between. Assay used: immunoSEQ multiplex PCR; TCRdb lists only in-frame clones, some missing. The table records roughly 42,000 clones, 75% to 90% of them present only once. The TCR originated in a man under 40 with active or convalescent COVID-19. Sequencing was performed on peripheral blood. The V gene is TRBV19, the J gene TRBJ1-4; D is unresolved. The CDR3 nucleotides are TGTGCCAGTAGTATAGACAGAAAGACAACTAATGAAAAACTGTTTTTT. The encoded protein is CASSIDRKTTNEKLFF.